Listed below are T cell receptor beta chains from one sample, sequenced in a study of response to subunit inactivated influenza vaccine. TCRdb reprocessed the RT-PCR reads via MiXCR and lists one record per CDR3 protein. Of 300,000 to 350,000 distinct CDR3 sequences in the sample, 21% were seen once. The material sequenced was PBMCs from blood, taken 21 months after vaccination. Receptor source: a man between 50 and 69 years old who received an inactivated influenza vaccine. Both conserved end residues are part of each CDR3. D genes are given only for firm matches. Some rows mark clone size as missing; the rest say once, few, many or name a class of expanded clone.

j_gene: TRBJ1-1; v_gene: TRBV6-5; abundance: few; d_gene: TRBD1; CDR3nt: TGTGCCAGCAGTTCCACAGGGGGCGGGCCTGAAGCTTTCTTT; CDR3aa: CASSSTGGGPEAFF
j_gene: TRBJ2-1; v_gene: TRBV27; abundance: -; d_gene: -; CDR3nt: TGTGCCAGCAGTCCCCGGCCCCGGGCCGGGGGATACAATGAGCAGTTCTTC; CDR3aa: CASSPRPRAGGYNEQFF
j_gene: TRBJ1-2; v_gene: TRBV20-1; abundance: -; d_gene: -; CDR3nt: TGCAGTGCTCCAGATAACTATGGCTACACCTTC; CDR3aa: CSAPDNYGYTF
j_gene: TRBJ2-7; v_gene: TRBV11-2; abundance: -; d_gene: -; CDR3nt: TGTGCCAGCAGCTTAGCGGGAAAGAGCTACGAGCAGTACTTC; CDR3aa: CASSLAGKSYEQYF
j_gene: TRBJ2-2; v_gene: TRBV10-3; abundance: few; d_gene: -; CDR3nt: TGTGCCAGTACCCCCTCCGGGACCATGGGGACCGGGGAGCTGTTTTTT; CDR3aa: CASTPSGTMGTGELFF
j_gene: TRBJ1-1; v_gene: TRBV2; abundance: -; d_gene: -; CDR3nt: TGTGCCAGCAGTTGGACAGCCACTGAAGCTTTCTTT; CDR3aa: CASSWTATEAFF
j_gene: TRBJ1-1; v_gene: TRBV6-1; abundance: many; d_gene: -; CDR3nt: TGTGCCAGCAGTAACGCAGGGGCTCCTGAAGCTTTCTTT; CDR3aa: CASSNAGAPEAFF
j_gene: TRBJ1-1; v_gene: TRBV5-6; abundance: -; d_gene: -; CDR3nt: TGTGCCAGCAGCTTCAGACACCTACCGAACACTGAAGCTTTCTTT; CDR3aa: CASSFRHLPNTEAFF
j_gene: TRBJ2-1; v_gene: TRBV2; abundance: -; d_gene: TRBD2; CDR3nt: TGTGCCAGCAGTTCCGGGACTAGCGGTTACAATGAGCAGTTCTTC; CDR3aa: CASSSGTSGYNEQFF
j_gene: TRBJ1-1; v_gene: TRBV3-1; abundance: many; d_gene: -; CDR3nt: TGTGCCAGCAGCCAAGGGGACACTGAAGCTTTCTTT; CDR3aa: CASSQGDTEAFF
j_gene: TRBJ2-7; v_gene: TRBV29-1; abundance: -; d_gene: TRBD2; CDR3nt: TGCAGCGTGCTAAGGGCGGGAGCTCAATACGAGCAGTACTTC; CDR3aa: CSVLRAGAQYEQYF
j_gene: TRBJ1-1; v_gene: TRBV6-1; abundance: few; d_gene: -; CDR3nt: TGTGCCAGCAGTGAAACCCGACGTGAAGCTTTCTTT; CDR3aa: CASSETRREAFF
j_gene: TRBJ1-6; v_gene: TRBV11-2; abundance: few; d_gene: -; CDR3nt: TGTGCCAGCAGCTTAGTCATGGATTCACCCCTCCACTTT; CDR3aa: CASSLVMDSPLHF
j_gene: TRBJ1-4; v_gene: TRBV4-1; abundance: few; d_gene: -; CDR3nt: TGCGCCAGCAGCCAGGACCTTGGGACTTTCGAAAAACTGTTTTTT; CDR3aa: CASSQDLGTFEKLFF
j_gene: TRBJ2-6; v_gene: TRBV4-3; abundance: once; d_gene: -; CDR3nt: TGCGCCAGCAGCCACACCTGGACCCAAGGGGCCAACGTCCTGACTTTC; CDR3aa: CASSHTWTQGANVLTF
j_gene: TRBJ2-7; v_gene: TRBV27; abundance: -; d_gene: -; CDR3nt: TGTGCCAGCAGTCGGATCAGAGGAGATTGGGCCTACGAGCAGTACTTC; CDR3aa: CASSRIRGDWAYEQYF
j_gene: TRBJ1-6; v_gene: TRBV6-1; abundance: -; d_gene: -; CDR3nt: TGTGCCAGCTCTCCCTCGTGGAGGGGCGCTAGTTCACCCCTCCACTTT; CDR3aa: CASSPSWRGASSPLHF
j_gene: TRBJ1-2; v_gene: TRBV7-9; abundance: few; d_gene: -; CDR3nt: TGTGCCAGCAGCAATGGTCTGGACTTTTTTAACTATGGCTACACCTTC; CDR3aa: CASSNGLDFFNYGYTF
j_gene: TRBJ2-1; v_gene: TRBV11-2; abundance: -; d_gene: -; CDR3nt: TGTGCCAGCAGCTGGGGACCAGACAACAATGAGCAGTTCTTC; CDR3aa: CASSWGPDNNEQFF
j_gene: TRBJ1-3; v_gene: TRBV20-1; abundance: many; d_gene: TRBD1; CDR3nt: TGCAGTGCTAGAGATGCCCGACTCCAGGGGGGCGGAAACACCATATATTTT; CDR3aa: CSARDARLQGGGNTIYF
j_gene: TRBJ1-3; v_gene: TRBV12-3/TRBV12-4; abundance: -; d_gene: -; CDR3nt: TGTGCCAGCACTCTGGGGATTGTGGGAAACAACATATATTTT; CDR3aa: CASTLGIVGNNIYF
j_gene: TRBJ1-2; v_gene: TRBV7-6; abundance: few; d_gene: -; CDR3nt: TGTGCCAGCAGCTTGAGTCCCAGTCAATCTAACTATGGCTACACCTTC; CDR3aa: CASSLSPSQSNYGYTF
j_gene: TRBJ2-7; v_gene: TRBV9; abundance: -; d_gene: -; CDR3nt: TGTGCCAGCAGCCTGCGACCCAAGGACTACGAGCAGTACTTC; CDR3aa: CASSLRPKDYEQYF
j_gene: TRBJ1-5; v_gene: TRBV10-3; abundance: few; d_gene: -; CDR3nt: TGTGCCAGCAAATTACAGGGAGGCAATCAGCCCCAGCATTTT; CDR3aa: CASKLQGGNQPQHF
j_gene: TRBJ1-5; v_gene: TRBV20-1; abundance: many; d_gene: -; CDR3nt: TGCAGTGCTAGAGCCGGGACTAATCAGCCCCAGCATTTT; CDR3aa: CSARAGTNQPQHF
j_gene: TRBJ2-4; v_gene: TRBV7-9; abundance: -; d_gene: TRBD1; CDR3nt: TGTGCCAGCAGCTTACCCGGGGACAGGCTTAACATTCAGTACTTC; CDR3aa: CASSLPGDRLNIQYF
j_gene: TRBJ1-6; v_gene: TRBV12-2; abundance: many; d_gene: -; CDR3nt: TGTGCAAGTCGCTTACACCGGGACGTCGATTCACCCCTCCACTTT; CDR3aa: CASRLHRDVDSPLHF
j_gene: TRBJ1-2; v_gene: TRBV7-2; abundance: -; d_gene: -; CDR3nt: TGTGCCAGCAGCTTACGGACAGACGGTGGCCACACCTTC; CDR3aa: CASSLRTDGGHTF
j_gene: TRBJ1-5; v_gene: TRBV4-1; abundance: few; d_gene: -; CDR3nt: TGCGCCAGCAGCCAAACCCAAAGCCTACAAGGTCAGCCCCAGCATTTT; CDR3aa: CASSQTQSLQGQPQHF
j_gene: TRBJ1-5; v_gene: TRBV4-3; abundance: many; d_gene: -; CDR3nt: TGCGCCAGCAGCCAAGATGTGGACTATAGCAATCAGCCCCAGCATTTT; CDR3aa: CASSQDVDYSNQPQHF
j_gene: TRBJ2-3; v_gene: TRBV5-5; abundance: -; d_gene: TRBD2; CDR3nt: TGTGCCAGCAGCCAGCTGGTAGCGGGGGGTACAGATACGCAGTATTTT; CDR3aa: CASSQLVAGGTDTQYF
j_gene: TRBJ1-6; v_gene: TRBV25-1; abundance: many; d_gene: TRBD1; CDR3nt: TGTGCCAGCAGGGGACAGTATAATTCACCCCTCCACTTT; CDR3aa: CASRGQYNSPLHF
j_gene: TRBJ2-1; v_gene: TRBV6-1; abundance: -; d_gene: -; CDR3nt: TGTGCCAGCAGAGGACTGGGAGCAGGAGAGCAGTTCTTC; CDR3aa: CASRGLGAGEQFF